This passage covers 27 T cell receptor beta chains from one sample sequenced in a study of blood T cell dynamics during melanoma immunotherapy. Time point specified: pre-treatment baseline. TCRdb's copy holds only in-frame clones and misses some; the assay was immunoSEQ multiplex PCR. This table has several thousand clones, 92% appearing once. Sequenced material: effector memory CD8+ T cells from blood, taken from a patient treated with checkpoint blockade. These receptors were obtained from a human donor with melanoma.

This clone has a single count. The CDR3 region has the DNA TGTGCTAGTTCCCGGAACACTGAAGCTTTCTTT. Residues: CASSRNTEAFF. The chain combines TRBV12-5 with TRBJ1-1; D is unclear. The CDR3 loop spans 11 amino acids. Deletions cut 8 bases from V and 1 base from J, with 5 bases between. Germline CDR1 and CDR2: LGHNT and FRNRAP.

The gene calls are TRBV5-1 and TRBJ2-6; D is ambiguous. The CDR3 has 17 amino acids. V was pared by 7 bases and J by 5 bases, with 22 bases between. Germline values: CDR1 SGHRS, CDR2 YFSETQ. CDR3 protein: CASCHAGSQSRANVLTF. In DNA, the CDR3 is TGCGCCAGCTGCCATGCCGGTTCACAAAGTCGGGCCAACGTCCTGACTTTC.

J is TRBJ2-7 and V is TRBV10-3, with D possibly matching TRBD1 (6 bases). The V end lost 2 bases, the J end lost 3 bases, and 14 bases lay between the germline ends. The CDR3 runs 15 residues. CDR1 is ENHRY, CDR2 SYGVKD, per germline. The CDR3, as DNA: TGTGCCATCAGTGAGAGAGGCAGGGGCGGCTACGAGCAGTACTTC. Encoded protein: CAISERGRGGYEQYF.

V is TRBV4-2 and J is TRBJ2-5; tentative D call: TRBD1 (6 bases). Trimming took off 2 bases at V and 1 base at J, with 14 bases between the two ends. The CDR3 spans 16 residues. CDR1 and CDR2 from the germline V gene are LGHNA and YNFKEQ. The CDR3 nucleotides read TGTGCCAGCAGCCAAACTTACCGGGACATCCAAGAGACCCAGTACTTC. This codes for CASSQTYRDIQETQYF.

The rearrangement joins TRBV28 to TRBJ2-3; no clear D. V dropped 6 bases and J dropped 2 bases, with 3 bases sitting between them. CDR1 and CDR2 from the germline V gene are MDHEN and SYDVKM. The CDR3 is 11 residues long. The CDR3 loop reads CASSYTDTQYF. The CDR3 DNA follows: TGTGCCAGCAGCTACACAGATACGCAGTATTTT.

Regarding this clone: A junction boundary mismatches the germline segment, possibly from a read error. The V call is TRBV7-8, the J call TRBJ1-5; D gene unclear. The length of the CDR3 is 15 residues. Germline lookup yields CDR1 SGHVS and CDR2 FQNEAQ. The CDR3 loop reads CASSSPNSGNQSQHF. CDR3 nucleotides: TGTGCCAGCAGCTCACCGAACAGCGGGAATCAGTCCCAGCATTTT.

The CDR3 protein is CASSDGQPQHF. The CDR3 bases are TGTGCCAGCAGTGACGGTCAGCCCCAGCATTTT. The V gene is TRBV6-1, the J gene TRBJ1-5; no clear D gene. V lost 3 bases and J lost 6, with 3 bases in between. The CDR3 totals 11 residues. From germline, CDR1 is MNHNS and CDR2 SASEGT.

This clone was picked up a small number of times. The chain links TRBV30 to TRBJ1-3; the D is unclear. The V and J ends lost 5 bases and 0 bases respectively, with 8 bases between them. Germline V gene data show CDR1 as GTSNPN and CDR2 as SVGIG (reference sequence). The CDR3 consists of 13 residues. This CDR3 is CAWLDNSGNTIYF. The CDR3 region has the DNA TGTGCCTGGCTTGACAACTCTGGAAACACCATATATTTT. The complete variable domain, with remaining parts taken from reference TRBV30 and TRBJ1-3, reads SQTIHQWPATLVQPVGSPLSLECTVEGTSNPNLYWYRQAAGRGLQLLFYSVGIGQISSEVPQNLSASRPQDRQFILSSKKLLLSDSGFYLCAWLDNSGNTIYFGEGSWLTVV.

The rearrangement uses TRBV28 and TRBJ2-1; no firm D call. The CDR3 loop spans 13 amino acids. CDR1 and CDR2 (germline): MDHEN, SYDVKM. Trimming removed 3 bases at V and 3 bases at J, with 6 bases between. Here the CDR3 DNA reads TGTGCCAGCAGTTTGGGGTTCTACAATGAGCAGTTCTTC. Its protein is CASSLGFYNEQFF.

The gene calls are TRBV5-6 and TRBJ2-1; 9 bases fit TRBD1. J was trimmed by 0 bases and V by 7 bases; bases with no gene match: 11. CDR3 length: 17 amino acids. Germline CDR1 SGHDT, CDR2 YYEEEE. Here the CDR3 DNA reads TGTGCCAGCTTGGGACAGGGTGGTCTTGGCTCCTACAATGAGCAGTTCTTC. Translation gives CASLGQGGLGSYNEQFF.

The rearrangement uses TRBV19 and TRBJ2-7; D is perhaps TRBD1 (5 bases). Trimming cost V 10 bases and J 1 base, with 14 bases left between them. The length of the CDR3 is 13 residues. Germline lookup yields CDR1 LNHDA and CDR2 SQIVND (reference sequence). In nucleotides, the CDR3 is TGTGCCATCCCAACAAGGGGTTCCTACGAGCAGTACTTC. Its translation is CAIPTRGSYEQYF.

The V call is TRBV18, the J call TRBJ2-4, with TRBD2 as a possible D gene (6 bases). CDR1 is KGHSH, CDR2 LQKENI, per germline. CDR3 size: 18 residues. Trimming took 0 bases from V and 2 from J, leaving 17 bases between them. The CDR3 loop reads CASSPPRDDVWTKNIQYF. The CDR3, as DNA: TGTGCCAGCTCACCACCGCGGGACGATGTATGGACCAAAAACATTCAGTACTTC. The full variable domain, its missing parts supplied by reference TRBV18 and TRBJ2-4, is NAGVMQNPRHLVRRRGQEARLRCSPMKGHSHVYWYRQLPEEGLKFMVYLQKENIIDESGMPKERFSAEFPKEGPSILRIQQVVRGDSAAYFCASSPPRDDVWTKNIQYFGAGTRLSVL.

The chain links TRBV7-9 to TRBJ2-7; 8 nucleotides match TRBD2. CDR3 length: 18 residues. CDR1 is SEHNR and CDR2 is FQNEAQ in the germline V gene (reference sequence). After removal of 2 bases from V and 3 bases from J, the junction contained 15 bases not matched to a gene. Here the CDR3 reads CASSLTPGKAGVGYEQYF. The CDR3 bases are TGTGCCAGCAGCTTAACGCCAGGGAAAGCGGGAGTGGGCTACGAGCAGTACTTC. The entire variable domain, with the rest obtained from reference TRBV7-9 and TRBJ2-7, is as follows: DTGVSQNPRHKITKRGQNVTFRCDPISEHNRLYWYRQTLGQGPEFLTYFQNEAQLEKSRLLSDRFSAERPKGSFSTLEIQRTEQGDSAMYLCASSLTPGKAGVGYEQYFGPGTRLTVT.

For the CDR3, the DNA is TGTGCCAGCAGTTACAACTCAGGGCGGAGAGTTACTGAAGCTTTCTTT. Translated: CASSYNSGRRVTEAFF. This chain joins TRBV6-5 and TRBJ1-1; D might be TRBD1 (5 bases). V was pared by 2 bases and J by 5 bases, with 18 bases between. CDR3 length: 16 amino acids. Germline-derived CDR1 and CDR2 are MNHEY and SVGAGI.

This clone was seen a handful of times. The chain couples TRBV5-4 to TRBJ2-7, with D possibly matching TRBD2 (6 bases). CDR1 and CDR2 (germline): SGHNT, YYREEE (reference sequence). This CDR3 has 13 amino acids. The germline V and J ends were trimmed by 7 bases and 5 bases, with 16 bases remaining between them. The CDR3 spells CASPPGETDEQYF. In nucleotides, the CDR3 is TGTGCCAGCCCCCCGGGAGAGACCGACGAGCAGTACTTC.

This chain links TRBV7-9 with TRBJ2-5; D tentatively reads TRBD1 or TRBD2 (5 bases each). The CDR3 spans 14 residues. Germline assignment: CDR1 SEHNR and CDR2 FQNEAQ (reference sequence). Between the trimmed V and J ends, which lost 3 bases and 1 base, there was a span of 9 bases. The CDR3 loop is CASSFRDRQETQYF. The CDR3 DNA reads TGTGCCAGCAGCTTCCGGGACCGCCAAGAGACCCAGTACTTC.

The rearrangement links TRBV11-2 to TRBJ2-5, with D possibly being TRBD2 (5 bases). CDR1 and CDR2 from the germline V gene are SGHAT and FQNNGV. The CDR3 length is 14 residues. The V end lost 1 base, the J end lost 5 bases, and 11 bases lay between the germline ends. The DNA of the CDR3 is TGTGCCAGCAGCTTAGTTGCGGGCCGGGAGACCCAGTACTTC. Protein product: CASSLVAGRETQYF.

The V gene is TRBV28, the J gene TRBJ1-5, with TRBD1 matching 7 bases. Trimming at V came to 7 bases and at J to 2 bases, leaving 8 bases not matched to a gene. The CDR3 runs 15 residues. Germline V CDR1 and CDR2: MDHEN, SYDVKM. In nucleotides, the CDR3 is TGTGCCAGCATCGCCGGGGGACAGCGCAATCAGCCCCAGCATTTT. Its protein product is CASIAGGQRNQPQHF.

V gene TRBV27 combines with J gene TRBJ2-7; TRBD2 matches 8 bases. This CDR3 comprises 17 residues. Germline values: CDR1 MNHEY, CDR2 SMNVEV (reference sequence). V lost 5 bases, J lost 3 bases, and 15 bases stayed unmatched. The CDR3 sequence: CASSPASSGLTLYEQYF. The DNA of the CDR3 is TGTGCCAGCAGTCCGGCCTCTAGCGGGTTAACCCTCTACGAGCAGTACTTC.

The chain has TRBV29-1 and TRBJ2-1; D is undetermined. V dropped 3 bases and J dropped 8 bases, with 2 bases sitting between them. Germline assignment: CDR1 SQVTM and CDR2 ANQGSEA. CDR3 length: 9 residues. The CDR3 region has the DNA TGCAGCGTTGACTATGAGCAGTTCTTC. Protein: CSVDYEQFF.

The chain is built from TRBV7-9 and TRBJ2-1; 10 bases match TRBD2. This CDR3 is built from 18 residues. CDR1 is SEHNR, CDR2 FQNEAQ, per germline (reference sequence). V shed 5 bases, J shed 0 bases, and the junction held 10 bases outside the gene matches. The CDR3 region is CASSPTSGLQSSYNEQFF. CDR3 bases: TGTGCCAGCAGCCCGACTAGCGGGCTCCAGAGCTCCTACAATGAGCAGTTCTTC. The complete variable domain, with remaining parts taken from reference TRBV7-9 and TRBJ2-1, reads DTGVSQNPRHKITKRGQNVTFRCDPISEHNRLYWYRQTLGQGPEFLTYFQNEAQLEKSRLLSDRFSAERPKGSFSTLEIQRTEQGDSAMYLCASSPTSGLQSSYNEQFFGPGTRLTVL.

CDR3 amino acids: CAWSVTSGGSQPQHF. The CDR3 coding sequence is TGTGCCTGGAGTGTCACGTCTGGGGGAAGTCAGCCCCAGCATTTT. The rearrangement uses TRBV30 and TRBJ1-5, with D possibly TRBD1 on 5 matching bases. Germline V gene data show CDR1 as GTSNPN and CDR2 as SVGIG (reference sequence). The CDR3 covers 15 residues. The V gene lost 0 bases and the J gene lost 6 bases, with 15 bases spanning the gap.

The chain employs TRBV19 and TRBJ2-1, with TRBD2 identical over 15 bases. The length of the CDR3 is 19 residues. J lost 2 bases, V lost 8 bases, and 13 bases had no gene match. Germline values: CDR1 LNHDA, CDR2 SQIVND (reference sequence). The CDR3 loop reads CASGPGLAGGVVPYNEQFF. CDR3 in DNA: TGTGCCAGTGGCCCGGGACTAGCGGGAGGAGTCGTCCCCTACAATGAGCAGTTCTTC.

This chain uses TRBV7-6 with TRBJ2-5; TRBD1 is a possible D gene (6 bases). Near its end, the DNA agrees better with TRBJ2-7, so the J call may be wrong. CDR1 and CDR2 (germline): SGHVS, FNYEAQ. This CDR3 is built from 13 residues. CDR3: CASSRKQGDEQYF. CDR3 bases: TGTGCCAGCAGCCGTAAACAGGGAGACGAGCAGTACTTC.

The chain has TRBV28 and TRBJ2-7; D is possibly TRBD1 or TRBD2 (5 bases each). The germline V and J ends were trimmed by 5 bases and 5 bases, with 19 bases remaining between them. Germline lookup yields CDR1 MDHEN and CDR2 SYDVKM. CDR3 length: 15 amino acids. The CDR3 DNA reads TGTGCCAGCAGTCCATCCCGGGACGACCGGGACGAGCAGTACTTC. It yields the protein CASSPSRDDRDEQYF.

The chain carries TRBV9 and TRBJ2-2; a weak D match, TRBD2 (6 bases). This CDR3 region has 17 residues. V gave up 0 bases and J gave up 1 base, with 13 bases separating them. Germline-derived CDR1 and CDR2 are SGDLS and YYNGEE. Here the CDR3 reads CASSVAPRGVNTGELFF. The CDR3 DNA sequence: TGTGCCAGCAGCGTAGCCCCACGCGGGGTGAACACCGGGGAGCTGTTTTTT.

The CDR3 nucleotides read TGCGCCAGCAGCCAAGAGTTTACAGGGGGACCCTACGAGCAGTACTTC. This sequence encodes CASSQEFTGGPYEQYF. This sequence joins TRBV4-1 and TRBJ2-7, with 8 nucleotides matching TRBD1. CDR3 length equals 16 residues. Per germline, CDR1 MGHRA and CDR2 YSYEKL. Trimming at V came to 0 bases and at J to 2 bases, leaving 6 bases not matched to a gene.